The sample holds a few counts of the clone carrying this T cell receptor (beta chain). Each CDR3 protein gets one entry after TCRdb re-called the 5' RACE reads with MiXCR. The data show 200,000 to 250,000 distinct CDR3 sequences, about 10% seen once. These data belong to a study of T-cell memory formation after mild COVID-19. CDR3 length: 16 residues. V lost 6 bases, J lost 0 bases, and 15 bases lay in between. Per the germline V gene, CDR1 is MNHEY and CDR2 is SVGAGI. This receptor was identified in a young man who had mild COVID-19 (a few samples of this study predate the infection). Cell type and time point are not known. J is TRBJ1-5 and V is TRBV6-5; D gene ambiguous. The sequenced sample was PBMCs or a T cell subset sorted from them (not recorded which). CDR3 sequence (DNA): TGTGCCAGCAGCCGGCGTGGAATTTATAGCAATCAGCCCCAGCATTTT. Its protein product is CASSRRGIYSNQPQHF.